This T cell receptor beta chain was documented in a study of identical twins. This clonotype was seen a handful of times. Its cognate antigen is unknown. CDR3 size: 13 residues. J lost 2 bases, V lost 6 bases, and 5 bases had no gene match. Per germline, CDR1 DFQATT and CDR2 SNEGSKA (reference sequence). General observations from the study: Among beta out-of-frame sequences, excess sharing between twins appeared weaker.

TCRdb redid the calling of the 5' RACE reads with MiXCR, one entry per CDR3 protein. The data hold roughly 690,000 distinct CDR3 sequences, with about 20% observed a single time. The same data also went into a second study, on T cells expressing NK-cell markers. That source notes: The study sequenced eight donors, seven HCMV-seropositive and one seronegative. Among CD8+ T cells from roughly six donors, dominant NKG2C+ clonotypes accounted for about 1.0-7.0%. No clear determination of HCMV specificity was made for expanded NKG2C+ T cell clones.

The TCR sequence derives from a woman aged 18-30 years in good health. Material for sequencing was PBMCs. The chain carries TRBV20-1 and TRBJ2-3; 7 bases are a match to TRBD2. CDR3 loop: CSAGGRATDTQYF. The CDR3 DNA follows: TGCAGTGCGGGGGGGAGAGCCACAGATACGCAGTATTTT.